This paragraph reports one TCR beta chain. The method was immunoSEQ multiplex PCR; TCRdb's version includes in-frame clones alone and lacks a portion of them. The repertoire holds 220,000 or so clones, with around 86% as singletons. The ends were cut back, 5 bases at V and 5 bases at J, with 15 bases in the middle. This CDR3 region has 14 residues. Looked up from germline, CDR1 is MDHEN and CDR2 is SYDVKM. The sample originates from a study of cytomegalovirus exposure and HLA in healthy donors. The V gene is TRBV28, the J gene TRBJ1-1; D uncertain. The source material was PBMCs. The sequence derives from a woman between 18 and 30 years old in good health and CMV-seropositive. This chain's CDR3 is CASSPYWSRTEAFF. DNA for the CDR3: TGTGCCAGCAGTCCCTATTGGAGTCGGACTGAAGCTTTCTTT.